Below, 11 T cell receptor beta chains from the same sample are listed, as sequenced in a study of cytomegalovirus exposure and HLA in healthy donors. Use of 60 Vbeta and 13 Jbeta primers characterized the PCR. Only in-frame clones appear in the TCRdb table, and some are missing; sequencing was by immunoSEQ multiplex PCR. The sample consists of more than 150,000 clones, around 80% of them appearing once. The sample comprised PBMCs. The source is a girl aged 10 to 17 in good health and CMV-seropositive.

V gene TRBV5-1 combines with J gene TRBJ2-4, with D perhaps matching TRBD2 (5 bases). V was pared by 0 bases and J by 0 bases, with 13 bases between. Germline V gene sequence: CDR1 SGHRS, CDR2 YFSETQ. The length of the CDR3 is 17 residues. In DNA form, the CDR3 reads TGCGCCAGCAGCTTGGCTGCCAGCGGTCTAGCCAAAAACATTCAGTACTTC. It translates to CASSLAASGLAKNIQYF.

This chain joins TRBV11-2 and TRBJ2-1; 11 bases map to TRBD2. CDR1 SGHAT and CDR2 FQNNGV come from the germline V gene. The CDR3 consists of 15 residues. V shed 3 bases and J 8 bases; nucleotides not matched to a gene: 6. CDR3 protein: CASSFTSGSFDEQFF. The CDR3 coding sequence is TGTGCCAGCAGCTTTACTAGCGGGAGTTTCGATGAGCAGTTCTTC. Variable domain in full (rest from reference TRBV11-2 and TRBJ2-1): EAGVAQSPRYKIIEKRQSVAFWCNPISGHATLYWYQQILGQGPKLLIQFQNNGVVDDSQLPKDRFSAERLKGVDSTLKIQPAKLEDSAVYLCASSFTSGSFDEQFFGPGTRLTVL.

The CDR3: CSARPSGSEYF. CDR3 DNA: TGCAGTGCTAGACCTAGCGGGAGTGAGTACTTC. V gene TRBV20-1 combines with J gene TRBJ2-4; 10 bases fit TRBD2. The J segment lost 14 bases and the V segment lost 2 bases, leaving 3 bases of the junction unmatched. Germline V gene sequence: CDR1 DFQATT, CDR2 SNEGSKA (reference sequence). There are 11 residues in the CDR3.

This sequence joins TRBV27 and TRBJ1-5; D may be TRBD1 (5 bases). There are 14 residues in the CDR3. The germline gives CDR1 MNHEY, CDR2 SMNVEV (reference sequence). V lost 2 bases, J lost 3 bases, and 8 bases lay in between. The CDR3 region is CASSLNRYNQPQHF. The CDR3 DNA sequence: TGTGCCAGCAGTTTAAACAGGTACAATCAGCCCCAGCATTTT.

The rearrangement joins TRBV25-1 to TRBJ2-1, with 8 bases matching TRBD2. Looked up from germline, CDR1 is MGHDK and CDR2 is SYGVNS. J gave up 5 bases and V 2 bases, and 8 bases lay outside the gene matches. This CDR3 spans 16 amino acids. The CDR3 spells CASSETTSVTNNEQFF. Here the CDR3 DNA reads TGTGCCAGCAGTGAAACGACTAGCGTAACAAACAATGAGCAGTTCTTC.

There are a few counts of this clone. This chain joins TRBV19 and TRBJ1-1; TRBD1 might be the D (6 bases). This CDR3 has 14 residues. V was cut by 1 base and J by 6 bases, with 12 bases left in between. CDR1 is LNHDA and CDR2 is SQIVND in the germline V gene (reference sequence). The CDR3 is CASSIAGQIPEAFF. CDR3 nucleotides: TGTGCCAGTAGTATAGCAGGACAGATCCCTGAAGCTTTCTTT.

V and J are TRBV19 and TRBJ2-7; 9 bases are shared with TRBD1. The CDR3 loop spans 19 amino acids. J lost 6 bases, V lost 7 bases, and 25 bases had no gene match. Germline V gives CDR1 LNHDA, CDR2 SQIVND (reference sequence). The CDR3 is CASKKGGTGPYLPPVEQYF. In DNA form, the CDR3 reads TGTGCCAGTAAAAAAGGAGGGACAGGGCCCTATTTACCCCCCGTCGAGCAGTACTTC.

The J gene is TRBJ2-7, the V gene TRBV29-1; the match to TRBD2 covers 9 bases. The CDR3 length is 16 residues. Unmatched junction bases numbered 10, after V lost 0 bases and J lost 4 bases. Germline CDR1 reads SQVTM; CDR2 reads ANQGSEA. The CDR3 sequence is CSVEDPELAGDYEQYF. CDR3 DNA sequence: TGCAGCGTTGAAGATCCAGAACTAGCGGGCGATTACGAGCAGTACTTC.

About this clone: Other DNA sequences in this specimen translate into the identical CDR3. The rearrangement uses TRBV5-1 and TRBJ2-7; weak D call: TRBD1 (6 bases). Germline loops: CDR1 SGHRS, CDR2 YFSETQ. The CDR3 runs to 12 residues. The V gene lost 5 bases and the J gene lost 0 bases, with 6 bases spanning the gap. CDR3 bases: TGCGCCAGCAGGGACAGCTCCTACGAGCAGTACTTC. Translated, it gives CASRDSSYEQYF.

This chain joins TRBV6-5 and TRBJ2-7; 7 bases agree with TRBD1. Unmatched junction bases numbered 7, after V lost 5 bases and J lost 3 bases. The CDR3 length is 14 residues. From germline, CDR1 is MNHEY and CDR2 SVGAGI. This CDR3 reads CASSEQGTDYEQYF. The CDR3 DNA is TGTGCCAGCAGTGAACAAGGGACAGACTACGAGCAGTACTTC.

The chain has TRBV10-3 and TRBJ2-7, with a weak D call TRBD2 (7 bases). V was cut by 3 bases and J by 0 bases, with 15 bases left in between. This CDR3 comprises 16 residues. The V gene's germline CDR1 is ENHRY and CDR2 SYGVKD. DNA of the CDR3: TGTGCCATCAGTGATAGGGGGGGCGTAAGCTCCTACGAGCAGTACTTC. It codes for CAISDRGGVSSYEQYF.